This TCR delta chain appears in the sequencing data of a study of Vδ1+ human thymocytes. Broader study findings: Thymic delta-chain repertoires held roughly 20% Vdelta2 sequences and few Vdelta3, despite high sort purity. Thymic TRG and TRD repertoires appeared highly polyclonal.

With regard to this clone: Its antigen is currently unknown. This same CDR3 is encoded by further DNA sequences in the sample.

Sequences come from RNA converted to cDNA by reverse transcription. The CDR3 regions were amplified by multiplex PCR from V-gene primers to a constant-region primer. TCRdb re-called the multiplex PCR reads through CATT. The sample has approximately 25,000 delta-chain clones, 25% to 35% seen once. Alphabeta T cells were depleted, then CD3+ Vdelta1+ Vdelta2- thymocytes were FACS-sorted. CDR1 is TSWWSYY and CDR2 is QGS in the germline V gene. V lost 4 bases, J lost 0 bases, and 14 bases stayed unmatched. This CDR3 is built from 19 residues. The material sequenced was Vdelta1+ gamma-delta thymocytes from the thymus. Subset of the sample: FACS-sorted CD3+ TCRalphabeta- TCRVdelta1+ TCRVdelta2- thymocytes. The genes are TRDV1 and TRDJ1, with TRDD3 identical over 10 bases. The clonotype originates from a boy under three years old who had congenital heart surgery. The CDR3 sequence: CALGALMGGYVPYTDKLIF. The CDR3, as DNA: TGTGCTCTTGGGGCTCTAATGGGGGGATACGTTCCGTACACCGATAAACTCATCTTT.